Sequencing of this T cell receptor (beta chain) was carried out in a study of cytomegalovirus exposure and HLA in healthy donors. For the study at large: Out of roughly 200 million T cells, an earlier analysis found more than 95 million unique TCR beta sequences in total. Broader study findings: With further analysis later on, most CMV-associated TCR beta chains appeared HLA-restricted. TCR beta chains numbering roughly 150 were designated cytomegalovirus-associated.

Germline assignment: CDR1 SNHLY and CDR2 FYNNEI. The CDR3 has 15 amino acids. J lost 11 bases, V lost 5 bases, and 13 bases had no gene match. Concerning this clone: The antigen is not known.

The PCR employed 60 Vbeta primers together with 13 Jbeta primers. Method: immunoSEQ multiplex PCR; TCRdb's copy keeps in-frame clones and lacks some. The sample holds 110,000 to 150,000 clones, 76% seen once. The receptor comes from a woman in her thirties or forties in good health and CMV-seronegative. The chain uses TRBV2 and TRBJ2-2; TRBD1 aligns across 8 bases. Sequencing was done on a sample of PBMCs. Here the CDR3 DNA reads TGTGCCAGCAGTCCAGGAGACAGGGGATGGCCTGAGCTGTTTTTT. Protein: CASSPGDRGWPELFF.